This T cell receptor beta chain was retrieved from a study of shared clonotypes between healthy human individuals. Whole-study findings and limits: Incomplete sequencing of sorted subsets was indicated by rarefaction despite large depth. An anticipated effect of sequencing depth on clonotype sharing among donors was recognized.

Data came from immunoSEQ multiplex PCR; TCRdb stores just in-frame clones and leaves some out. The sample consists of some 2,100,000 clones, about 93% of them appearing once. This CDR3 is 17 amino acids long. Between the trimmed V and J ends, which lost 5 bases and 2 bases, there was a span of 19 bases. CDR1 is ENHRY and CDR2 is SYGVKD in the germline V gene. As defined, naive CD8 cells were CD45RO-negative and positively selected for CCR7, with terminally differentiated effector memory CD45RA+ cells excluded. Of note for this clone: Its target is not known.

The chain recombines TRBV10-3 with TRBJ2-1, with a weak D call TRBD2 (6 bases). The sequence came from a man aged 18 to 29 in good health. Some clones in this sample may be carry-over from other donors' samples. Sequencing was done on a sample of naive CD8+ T cells from PBMCs. The CDR3 reads CAISLFIAEGAYNEQFF. In DNA, the CDR3 is TGTGCCATCAGTCTTTTTATAGCGGAAGGGGCCTACAATGAGCAGTTCTTC.